These T cell receptor beta chains were read from a single sample in a study of blood T cell repertoires in COVID-19. Libraries were prepared by immunoSEQ multiplex PCR; TCRdb keeps only in-frame clonotypes and omits some of them. The table has about 260,000 clones, 70% to 90% seen once. Sequencing was done on a sample of peripheral blood. The receptors shown here come from a woman in her forties with acute or convalescent COVID-19. The CDR3 runs from the conserved cysteine through the conserved F or W. Fields, in order: CDR3 DNA, CDR3 protein, J gene, V gene, clone size, D gene. A D gene is named only where the DNA matches it firmly. Only part of the rows carry a size: once, few, many, or a class if the clone is expanded.

cdr3_nt: TGTGCCAGTAGTTGGGACCTAGCGGGACTAACAGATACGCAGTATTTT
cdr3_aa: CASSWDLAGLTDTQYF
j_call: TRBJ2-3
v_call: TRBV19
clone_size: .
d_call: TRBD2

cdr3_nt: TGTGCCAGCAGTGCGTCGGGACTAGCGGGGGTAGGCGGGGAGCTGTTTTTT
cdr3_aa: CASSASGLAGVGGELFF
j_call: TRBJ2-2
v_call: TRBV6-1
clone_size: .
d_call: TRBD2

cdr3_nt: TGTGCCAGCAGTTCGGACAGGGCGAGGAGGGCTGGAAAGGCTTTCTTT
cdr3_aa: CASSSDRARRAGKAFF
j_call: TRBJ1-1
v_call: TRBV27
clone_size: .
d_call: TRBD1

cdr3_nt: TGTGCCAGTAGTATGAGCGTTTCCTACAATGAGCAGTTCTTC
cdr3_aa: CASSMSVSYNEQFF
j_call: TRBJ2-1
v_call: TRBV19
clone_size: .
d_call: .

cdr3_nt: TGTGCCAGCAGCCATACTAGCGGGGGGACTTTCTACAATGAGCAGTTCTTC
cdr3_aa: CASSHTSGGTFYNEQFF
j_call: TRBJ2-1
v_call: TRBV5-6
clone_size: .
d_call: TRBD2

cdr3_nt: TGCGCCAGCAGTCTGTTAGCGAACACCGGGGAGCTGTTTTTT
cdr3_aa: CASSLLANTGELFF
j_call: TRBJ2-2
v_call: TRBV4-1
clone_size: once
d_call: .

cdr3_nt: TGTGCCAGCAGTGACAGGAATTCACCCCTCCACTTT
cdr3_aa: CASSDRNSPLHF
j_call: TRBJ1-6
v_call: TRBV6-1
clone_size: .
d_call: .

cdr3_nt: TGTGCCAGCAGTCAGGGGGGTCAGCCCCAGCATTTT
cdr3_aa: CASSQGGQPQHF
j_call: TRBJ1-5
v_call: TRBV27
clone_size: .
d_call: TRBD1

cdr3_nt: TGTGCCAGCAGGAGAGGACACCCAACTAATGAAAAACTGTTTTTT
cdr3_aa: CASRRGHPTNEKLFF
j_call: TRBJ1-4
v_call: TRBV2
clone_size: .
d_call: .

cdr3_nt: TGTGCCAGCAGCGGTAGGGGGCGAAGGTCCGGGGAGCTGTTTTTT
cdr3_aa: CASSGRGRRSGELFF
j_call: TRBJ2-2
v_call: TRBV21-1
clone_size: .
d_call: .

cdr3_nt: TGTGCCAGCAGGTCCCCGGGGGTGAAATATGGCTACACCTTC
cdr3_aa: CASRSPGVKYGYTF
j_call: TRBJ1-2
v_call: TRBV5-6
clone_size: .
d_call: .

cdr3_nt: TGTGCCAGCAGCCAAGACTTGCGTGGCTACACCTTC
cdr3_aa: CASSQDLRGYTF
j_call: TRBJ1-2
v_call: TRBV3-1/TRBV3-2
clone_size: .
d_call: .

cdr3_nt: TGTGCCAGTAGTAACACAGTTCTTAATTCACCCCTCCACTTT
cdr3_aa: CASSNTVLNSPLHF
j_call: TRBJ1-6
v_call: TRBV19
clone_size: .
d_call: .

cdr3_nt: TGTGCCAGCAGTCCTTCGGGACTAGCGGGGACTTACACAGATACGCAGTATTTT
cdr3_aa: CASSPSGLAGTYTDTQYF
j_call: TRBJ2-3
v_call: TRBV2
clone_size: .
d_call: TRBD2

cdr3_nt: TGTGCCAGCAGTTTTTTTTCACAGCTAGCCTCTGGAAACACCATATATTTT
cdr3_aa: CASSFFSQLASGNTIYF
j_call: TRBJ1-3
v_call: TRBV2
clone_size: .
d_call: .

cdr3_nt: TGCGCCAGCAGCCCGGGGGACTCTAACAATGAGCAGTTCTTC
cdr3_aa: CASSPGDSNNEQFF
j_call: TRBJ2-1
v_call: TRBV5-1
clone_size: .
d_call: .

cdr3_nt: TGCGCCAGCAGCTTGGGTAGCACCTGGGTAGATACGCAGTATTTT
cdr3_aa: CASSLGSTWVDTQYF
j_call: TRBJ2-3
v_call: TRBV5-1
clone_size: .
d_call: .

cdr3_nt: TGCGCCAGCTCGGGACAGGGGCTCGACTATGGCTACACCTTC
cdr3_aa: CASSGQGLDYGYTF
j_call: TRBJ1-2
v_call: TRBV5-1
clone_size: .
d_call: TRBD1

cdr3_nt: TGTGCCAGCAACCCTATCGGGACAGGGAATGAAAAACTGTTTTTT
cdr3_aa: CASNPIGTGNEKLFF
j_call: TRBJ1-4
v_call: TRBV28
clone_size: .
d_call: TRBD1

cdr3_nt: TGTGCCGCTGGACAGGGGGAGACCCAGTACTTC
cdr3_aa: CAAGQGETQYF
j_call: TRBJ2-5
v_call: TRBV27
clone_size: .
d_call: TRBD1

cdr3_nt: TGTGCCTGCCAGAGCGGGTCTGGGGCCAACGTCCTGACTTTC
cdr3_aa: CACQSGSGANVLTF
j_call: TRBJ2-6
v_call: TRBV30
clone_size: .
d_call: .

cdr3_nt: TGCGCCAGCAGCCCTCCCCCACTTAATTCACCCCTCCACTTT
cdr3_aa: CASSPPPLNSPLHF
j_call: TRBJ1-6
v_call: TRBV4-1
clone_size: once
d_call: .

cdr3_nt: TGCGCCAGCAGCTTGGAGGCAGGGGGAATAGGCACTGAAGCTTTCTTT
cdr3_aa: CASSLEAGGIGTEAFF
j_call: TRBJ1-1
v_call: TRBV5-1
clone_size: .
d_call: TRBD1

cdr3_nt: TGTGCCAGCACTAACTCTGGAAACACCATATATTTT
cdr3_aa: CASTNSGNTIYF
j_call: TRBJ1-3
v_call: TRBV6-5
clone_size: .
d_call: .

cdr3_nt: TGCGCCAGCAGCCCCGGGACAGGTAGCAATCAGCCCCAGCATTTT
cdr3_aa: CASSPGTGSNQPQHF
j_call: TRBJ1-5
v_call: TRBV5-1
clone_size: .
d_call: TRBD1

cdr3_nt: TGTGCCAGCAGCTTTCACAGGGCTACCGGGGAGCTGTTTTTT
cdr3_aa: CASSFHRATGELFF
j_call: TRBJ2-2
v_call: TRBV7-2
clone_size: .
d_call: .

cdr3_nt: TGTGCCAGCAGTGATAGAGGGAACTATGGCTACACCTTC
cdr3_aa: CASSDRGNYGYTF
j_call: TRBJ1-2
v_call: TRBV2
clone_size: .
d_call: .